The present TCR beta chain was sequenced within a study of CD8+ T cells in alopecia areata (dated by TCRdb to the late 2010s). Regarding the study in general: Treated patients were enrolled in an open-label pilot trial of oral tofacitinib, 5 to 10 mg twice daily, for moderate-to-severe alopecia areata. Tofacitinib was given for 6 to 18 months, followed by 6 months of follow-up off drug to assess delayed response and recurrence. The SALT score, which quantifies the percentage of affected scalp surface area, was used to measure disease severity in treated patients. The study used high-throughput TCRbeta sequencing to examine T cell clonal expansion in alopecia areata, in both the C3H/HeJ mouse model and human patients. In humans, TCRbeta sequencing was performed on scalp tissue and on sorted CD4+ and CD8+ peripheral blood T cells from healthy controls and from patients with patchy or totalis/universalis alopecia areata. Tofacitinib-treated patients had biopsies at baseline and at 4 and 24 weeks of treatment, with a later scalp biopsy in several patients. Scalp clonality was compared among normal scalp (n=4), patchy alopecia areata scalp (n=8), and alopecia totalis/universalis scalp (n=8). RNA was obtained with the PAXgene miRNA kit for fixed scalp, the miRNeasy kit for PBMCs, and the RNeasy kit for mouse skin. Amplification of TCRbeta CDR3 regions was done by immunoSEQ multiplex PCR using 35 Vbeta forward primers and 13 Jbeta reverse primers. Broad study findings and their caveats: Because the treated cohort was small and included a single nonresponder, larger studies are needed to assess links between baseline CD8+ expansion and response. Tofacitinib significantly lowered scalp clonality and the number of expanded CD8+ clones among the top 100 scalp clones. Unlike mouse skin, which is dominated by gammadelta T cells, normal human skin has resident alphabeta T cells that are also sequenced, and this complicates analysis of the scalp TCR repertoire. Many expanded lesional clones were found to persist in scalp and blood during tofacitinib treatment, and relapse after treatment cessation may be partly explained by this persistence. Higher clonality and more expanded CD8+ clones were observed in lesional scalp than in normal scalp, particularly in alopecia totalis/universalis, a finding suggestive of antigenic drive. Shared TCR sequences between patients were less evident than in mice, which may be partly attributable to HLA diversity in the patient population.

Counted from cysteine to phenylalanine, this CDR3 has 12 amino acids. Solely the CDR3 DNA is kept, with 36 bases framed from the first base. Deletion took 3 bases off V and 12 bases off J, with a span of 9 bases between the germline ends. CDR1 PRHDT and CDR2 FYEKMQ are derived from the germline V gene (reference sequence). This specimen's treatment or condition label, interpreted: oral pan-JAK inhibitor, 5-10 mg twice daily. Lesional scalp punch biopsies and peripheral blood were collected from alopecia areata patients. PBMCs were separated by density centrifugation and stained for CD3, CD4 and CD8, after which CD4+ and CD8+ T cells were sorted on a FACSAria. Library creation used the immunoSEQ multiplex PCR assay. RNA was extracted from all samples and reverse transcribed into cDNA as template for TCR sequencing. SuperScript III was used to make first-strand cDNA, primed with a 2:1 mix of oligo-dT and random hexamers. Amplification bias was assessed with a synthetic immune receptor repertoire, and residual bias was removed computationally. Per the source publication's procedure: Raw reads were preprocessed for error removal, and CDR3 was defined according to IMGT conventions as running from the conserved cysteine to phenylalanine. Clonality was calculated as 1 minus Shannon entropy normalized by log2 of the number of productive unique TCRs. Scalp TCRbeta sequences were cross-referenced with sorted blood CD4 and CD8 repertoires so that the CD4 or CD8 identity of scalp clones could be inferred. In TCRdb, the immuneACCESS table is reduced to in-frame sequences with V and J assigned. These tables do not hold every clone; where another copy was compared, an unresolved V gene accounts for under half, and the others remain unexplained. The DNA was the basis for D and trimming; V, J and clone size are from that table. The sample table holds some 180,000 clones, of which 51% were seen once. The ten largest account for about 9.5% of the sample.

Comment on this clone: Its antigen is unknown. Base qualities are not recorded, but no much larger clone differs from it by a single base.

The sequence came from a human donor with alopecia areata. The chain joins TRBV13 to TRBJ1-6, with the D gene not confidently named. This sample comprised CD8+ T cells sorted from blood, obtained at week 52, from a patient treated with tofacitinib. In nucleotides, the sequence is TGTGCCAGCAGCTTTGTATCGGAACCCCTCCACTTT. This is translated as CASSFVSEPLHF.